The 6 T cell receptor beta chains presented below share a single source sample, sequenced in a study of T cell responses to AZD1222 COVID-19 vaccine. Assay: immunoSEQ multiplex PCR; the TCRdb copy retains only in-frame clones and omits some. The sample consists of approximately 150,000 clones, 75% to 90% of them appearing once. Sequenced here: peripheral blood, sampled 28 days after the second dose of the MenACWY control vaccine. The receptor source for this set is an adult who received the MenACWY meningococcal vaccine as a control.

The chain recombines TRBV9 with TRBJ2-1, with 9 bases that match TRBD2. Germline V gene data show CDR1 as SGDLS and CDR2 as YYNGEE. This CDR3 has 15 amino acids. V was pared by 2 bases and J by 8 bases, with 8 bases of the junction left unmatched. The CDR3 loop is CASSVAGTSRYEQFF. The CDR3 DNA reads TGTGCCAGCAGCGTTGCCGGGACTAGCCGCTATGAGCAGTTCTTC.

The J gene is TRBJ2-7, the V gene TRBV2; D ambiguous. Trimming took off 10 bases at V and 6 bases at J, with 19 bases between the two ends. The germline gives CDR1 SNHLY, CDR2 FYNNEI. The CDR3 is made up of 13 amino acids. The CDR3, as DNA: TGTGCCATCCCCGTTAGACCCTCCGGCGAGCAGTACTTC. It encodes CAIPVRPSGEQYF.

The V gene is TRBV2, the J gene TRBJ2-7; D is undetermined. The length of the CDR3 is 13 residues. The V end was cut by 2 bases, the J end by 0 bases, with 5 bases between. CDR1 SNHLY and CDR2 FYNNEI come from the germline V gene. The CDR3 reads CASSETSSYEQYF. For the CDR3, the DNA is TGTGCCAGCAGTGAAACTTCCTCCTACGAGCAGTACTTC.

The chain carries TRBV9 and TRBJ2-1; TRBD2 matches at 11 bases. V was pared by 3 bases and J by 4 bases, with 3 bases of the junction left unmatched. This CDR3 region has 15 residues. CDR1 is SGDLS and CDR2 is YYNGEE in the germline V gene. The CDR3 DNA sequence: TGTGCCAGCAGCGGACTAGCGGGACCGTACAATGAGCAGTTCTTC. Residues: CASSGLAGPYNEQFF.

The J gene is TRBJ1-6, the V gene TRBV19, with TRBD1 as a possible D gene (5 bases). This CDR3 region has 16 residues. Germline CDR1 reads LNHDA; CDR2 reads SQIVND (reference sequence). Trimming removed 3 bases from V and 6 bases from J, with 15 bases in between. CDR3 DNA sequence: TGTGCCAGTAGTATCCTCTCCACAGGAACTAATTCACCCCTCCACTTT. Protein product: CASSILSTGTNSPLHF.

The gene calls are TRBV27 and TRBJ1-1; D unclear. Between the trimmed V and J ends, which lost 5 bases and 1 base, there was a span of 14 bases. From germline, CDR1 is MNHEY and CDR2 SMNVEV (reference sequence). There are 15 residues in the CDR3. The CDR3 loop reads CASSHGGGRNTEAFF. CDR3 nucleotide sequence: TGTGCCAGCAGTCATGGAGGAGGTAGGAACACTGAAGCTTTCTTT.